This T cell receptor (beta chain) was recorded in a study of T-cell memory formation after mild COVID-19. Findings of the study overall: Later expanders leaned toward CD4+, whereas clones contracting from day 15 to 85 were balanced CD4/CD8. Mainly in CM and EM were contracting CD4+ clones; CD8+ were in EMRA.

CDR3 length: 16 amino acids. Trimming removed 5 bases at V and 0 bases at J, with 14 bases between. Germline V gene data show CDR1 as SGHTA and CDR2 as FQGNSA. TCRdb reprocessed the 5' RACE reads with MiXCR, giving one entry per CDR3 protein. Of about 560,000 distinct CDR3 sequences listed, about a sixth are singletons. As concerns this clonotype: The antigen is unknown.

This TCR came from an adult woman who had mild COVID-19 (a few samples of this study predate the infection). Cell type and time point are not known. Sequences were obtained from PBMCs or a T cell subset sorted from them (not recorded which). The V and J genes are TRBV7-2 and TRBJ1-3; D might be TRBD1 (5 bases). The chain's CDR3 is CASSAQLGRSGNTIYF. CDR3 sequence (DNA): TGTGCCAGCAGCGCCCAGTTGGGGCGCTCTGGAAACACCATATATTTT. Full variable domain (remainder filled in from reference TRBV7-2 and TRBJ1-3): GAGVSQSPSNKVTEKGKDVELRCDPISGHTALYWYRQSLGQGLEFLIYFQGNSAPDKSGLPSDRFSAERTGGSVSTLTIQRTQQEDSAVYLCASSAQLGRSGNTIYFGEGSWLTVV.